This passage covers 22 T cell receptor beta chains from one sample sequenced in a study of T cells after yellow fever vaccination (dated by TCRdb to 2018 to 2020). The library was generated by 5' RACE. The instrument given in TCRdb is Illumina NovaSeq 6000. The raw public reads went through TCRdb reprocessing: fastp at Q25, MiXCR clone calling, in-frame beta chains kept. Rows with a matching CDR3 protein are joined into one entry that keeps the most common DNA and genes. Across this sample there are over 250,000 distinct CDR3 sequences, with over 4% seen only once. Roughly 24% of the sample is taken by the ten largest. The sample's treatment or condition, from its label and the paper: live attenuated yellow fever vaccine strain. Sequencing was performed on PBMCs, taken 5 days after the yellow fever booster vaccination. The receptors were gathered from a man aged 18 to 29 who received the YFV17D yellow fever vaccine.

This clonotype was recorded a few times. V is TRBV7-2 and J is TRBJ2-1, with a tentative D call TRBD2 (5 bases). The germline CDR1 and CDR2 sequences are SGHTA and FQGNSA. The length of the CDR3 is 14 residues. V dropped 1 base and J dropped 4 bases, with 8 bases sitting between them. CDR3 sequence reads: CASSLGPGYNEQFF. In DNA form, the CDR3 reads TGTGCCAGCAGCTTAGGACCGGGGTACAATGAGCAGTTCTTC.

There are a few counts of this clonotype. This chain connects TRBV3-1 to TRBJ2-7; no definite D call. V dropped 3 bases and J dropped 5 bases, with 14 bases sitting between them. The CDR3 length is 14 residues. From germline, CDR1 is LGHDT and CDR2 YNNKEL (reference sequence). The CDR3 loop is CASSQWEGSHEQYV. CDR3 bases: TGTGCCAGCAGCCAGTGGGAAGGGTCCCACGAGCAGTACGTC.

This clonotype has only a few counts. The chain combines TRBV27 with TRBJ1-6; a possible D gene is TRBD1 (5 bases). CDR1 MNHEY and CDR2 SMNVEV come from the germline V gene (reference sequence). Trimming took 3 bases from V and 7 from J, leaving 13 bases between them. The CDR3 consists of 15 residues. The CDR3 DNA reads TGTGCCAGCAGTTTGGGAGGGGCGAGAAATTCACCCCTCCACTTT. Amino acid sequence: CASSLGGARNSPLHF.

This clonotype occurred many times. CDR3 DNA sequence: TGCGCCAGCAGCTTAGCGGGGACAGGGTACGAGCAGTACGTC. The encoded protein is CASSLAGTGYEQYV. The V gene is TRBV5-1, the J gene TRBJ2-7; TRBD1 matches at 9 bases. There are 14 residues in the CDR3. CDR1 and CDR2 from the germline V gene are SGHRS and YFSETQ. Unmatched junction bases numbered 4, after V lost 2 bases and J lost 4 bases.

This clonotype has at least ten counts. V usage is TRBV6-5 and J usage is TRBJ1-2, with a weak D call TRBD1 (5 bases). Between the trimmed V and J ends, which lost 6 bases and 0 bases, there was a span of 8 bases. The germline V gene encodes CDR1 MNHEY and CDR2 SVGAGI. CDR3 size: 13 residues. The CDR3 reads CASRTVPNYGYTF. CDR3 in DNA: TGTGCCAGCAGGACAGTCCCTAACTATGGCTACACCTTC.

V and J are TRBV6-5 and TRBJ2-7, with D unresolved. Germline-derived CDR1 and CDR2 are MNHEY and SVGAGI. With 2 bases removed from V and 0 bases from J, the gap between germline ends came to 5 bases. The CDR3 is made up of 13 amino acids. DNA for the CDR3: TGTGCCAGCAGTTACGGGGACTCCTACGAGCAGTACTTC. Translation gives CASSYGDSYEQYF.

This clonotype has just a few counts. The chain employs TRBV6-2 or TRBV6-3 and TRBJ2-7, with D perhaps TRBD1 or TRBD2 (6 bases each). The CDR3 totals 14 residues. CDR1 is MNHEY and CDR2 is SVGEGT in the germline V gene. The V end was cut by 4 bases, the J end by 3 bases, with 13 bases between. The CDR3 loop reads CASSLQGGLYEQYV. The CDR3 nucleotides read TGTGCCAGCAGTTTGCAAGGGGGGCTCTACGAGCAGTACGTC.

The rearrangement links TRBV20-1 to TRBJ1-5; TRBD1 matches at 8 bases. Trimming took 5 bases from V and 5 from J; bases not matched to a gene: 5. Germline V gene data show CDR1 as DFQATT and CDR2 as SNEGSKA (reference sequence). This CDR3 spans 13 amino acids. CDR3 residues: CSALRGRDQPQHF. CDR3 bases: TGCAGTGCTCTCAGGGGGCGCGATCAGCCCCAGCATTTT.

This clonotype was recorded at least ten times. The rearrangement uses TRBV4-2 and TRBJ2-3; 8 bases match TRBD2. Germline V gives CDR1 LGHNA, CDR2 YNFKEQ. This CDR3 has 15 residues. V shed 3 bases, J shed 3 bases, and the junction held 5 bases outside the gene matches. CDR3 nucleotides: TGTGCCAGCAGCCACCAGCGGGGGTCGACAGATACGCAGTATTTT. Translation: CASSHQRGSTDTQYF.

Many counts were recorded for this clonotype. The chain has TRBV20-1 and TRBJ2-1; tentatively, D is TRBD2 (6 bases). Trimming cost V 1 base and J 7 bases, with 11 bases left between them. CDR3 length: 13 residues. Germline lookup yields CDR1 DFQATT and CDR2 SNEGSKA (reference sequence). CDR3 bases: TGCAGTGCTAGAGGCGGGGTGGGGAATGAGCAGTTCTTC. Translating gives CSARGGVGNEQFF.

This clonotype was seen a handful of times. The V call is TRBV3-1, the J call TRBJ1-1; D call uncertain. In germline, CDR1 is LGHDT, CDR2 YNNKEL (reference sequence). Between the trimmed V and J ends, which lost 1 base and 5 bases, there was a span of 11 bases. The CDR3 extends over 14 amino acids. CDR3 protein: CASSQVGGRTEAFF. The CDR3 DNA is TGTGCCAGCAGCCAAGTCGGCGGGCGGACTGAAGCTTTCTTT.

The V call is TRBV11-2, the J call TRBJ2-3; 11 bases match TRBD2. The CDR3 is made up of 18 amino acids. From germline, CDR1 is SGHAT and CDR2 FQNNGV. Losses at the gene ends were 5 bases for V and 5 bases for J; bases not matched to a gene: 15. The CDR3: CASSPSRGTSGLGDTQYF. The DNA for the CDR3 is TGTGCCAGCAGCCCTTCGCGGGGGACTAGCGGCTTGGGAGATACGCAGTATTTT.

This clonotype occurred many times. V is TRBV6-5 and J is TRBJ1-1; D gene uncertain. Germline lookup yields CDR1 MNHEY and CDR2 SVGAGI. The CDR3 is 16 amino acids. Trimming shortened V by 3 bases and J by 3 bases, and 17 bases separated the two germline ends. The CDR3: CASSYFAGRGYTEAFF. DNA for the CDR3: TGTGCCAGCAGTTATTTCGCGGGCCGTGGGTACACTGAAGCTTTCTTT.

The chain joins TRBV6-1 to TRBJ1-1; 7 bases align to TRBD1. Trimming cost V 6 bases and J 4 bases; bases outside gene matches: 17. Looked up from germline, CDR1 is MNHNS and CDR2 is SASEGT. CDR3 length: 17 amino acids. CDR3 region: CASSAGRQGLGATEAFF. CDR3 DNA sequence: TGTGCCAGCAGCGCTGGTAGACAGGGTTTAGGGGCCACTGAAGCTTTCTTT.

This clonotype was detected a few times. V usage is TRBV10-3 and J usage is TRBJ1-4; D is undetermined. This CDR3 has 15 amino acids. The ends were cut back, 0 bases at V and 12 bases at J, with 17 bases in the middle. Germline CDR1 reads ENHRY; CDR2 reads SYGVKD. Here the CDR3 reads CAISESKGNGEELFF. CDR3 DNA: TGTGCCATCAGTGAGTCGAAGGGAAATGGGGAGGAACTGTTTTTT.

There are a few counts of this clonotype. The CDR3 is CAISNVDTDTQYF. CDR3 nucleotides: TGTGCCATCAGTAACGTCGACACAGATACGCAGTATTTT. The genes are TRBV10-3 and TRBJ2-3; D is unresolved. With 5 bases removed from V and 2 bases from J, the gap between germline ends came to 8 bases. This CDR3 is built from 13 residues. Germline V gene data show CDR1 as ENHRY and CDR2 as SYGVKD.

This clonotype was seen more than once but under ten times. This rearrangement joins TRBV11-2 to TRBJ1-6; D is undetermined. V lost 5 bases to trimming and J lost 0 bases, with 5 bases between them. Germline V gene data show CDR1 as SGHAT and CDR2 as FQNNGV. The CDR3 totals 14 residues. CDR3 nucleotides: TGTGCCAGCAGCCCACGCTCCTATAATTCACCCCTCCACTTT. It specifies CASSPRSYNSPLHF.

This clonotype was seen at least ten times. This chain links TRBV20-1 with TRBJ1-2; no clear D gene. The length of the CDR3 is 11 residues. CDR1 is DFQATT and CDR2 is SNEGSKA in the germline V gene (reference sequence). The V end was cut by 3 bases, the J end by 1 base, with 3 bases between. CDR3 in amino acids: CSARSNYGYTF. The CDR3 DNA is TGCAGTGCTAGGAGTAACTATGGCTACACCTTC.

This clonotype was counted at least ten times. V gene TRBV5-6 combines with J gene TRBJ1-1; D not certain. The CDR3 sequence is 14 residues long. The germline V gene encodes CDR1 SGHDT and CDR2 YYEEEE. V gave up 0 bases and J gave up 4 bases, with 10 bases separating them. The CDR3 protein is CASSLVPTGTEAFF. The CDR3 nucleotides read TGTGCCAGCAGCTTGGTTCCCACGGGCACTGAAGCTTTCTTT.

This clonotype was detected a few times. This chain joins TRBV5-1 and TRBJ1-1, with D maybe TRBD1 (5 bases). The V and J ends lost 6 bases and 3 bases respectively, with 15 bases between them. The CDR3 length is 14 residues. Germline CDR1 reads SGHRS; CDR2 reads YFSETQ. CDR3 DNA sequence: TGCGCCAGCACCGAAAGGGGCCAGGACACTGAAGCTTTCTTT. Encoded protein: CASTERGQDTEAFF.

This CDR3 is CVPRDHNNEQFF. DNA of the CDR3: TGCGTCCCCCGGGACCATAACAATGAGCAGTTCTTC. V and J are TRBV20-1 and TRBJ2-1; tentatively, D is TRBD1 or TRBD2 (5 bases each). CDR1 and CDR2 from the germline V gene are DFQATT and SNEGSKA (reference sequence). The CDR3 loop spans 12 amino acids.

This clonotype showed up many times. V is TRBV6-1 and J is TRBJ2-7; perhaps TRBD1 as D (5 bases). V lost 1 base and J lost 2, with 12 bases in between. The CDR3 runs to 15 residues. The germline CDR1 and CDR2 sequences are MNHNS and SASEGT. CDR3 sequence reads: CASSEELMGPYEQYV. The CDR3 DNA reads TGTGCCAGCAGTGAAGAGCTGATGGGGCCCTACGAGCAGTACGTC.